This TCR beta chain emerged from a study of cytomegalovirus exposure and HLA in healthy donors. Trimming pared 5 bases from V and 4 bases from J, leaving 12 bases between. CDR3 length: 14 amino acids. The germline V gene has CDR1 MNHNS and CDR2 SASEGT. PCR primers comprised 60 Vbeta and 13 Jbeta primers. Using immunoSEQ multiplex PCR, the repertoire was profiled, and TCRdb retains in-frame clones only, with some absent. The repertoire holds 150,000 to 250,000 clones, with roughly 72% as singletons. Material: PBMCs. The receptor's source is a man under 40 in good health and CMV-seronegative. V and J are TRBV6-1 and TRBJ1-5, with unresolved D. This chain's CDR3 is CASSLGILNQPQHF. CDR3 coding DNA: TGTGCCAGCAGTCTCGGGATACTAAATCAGCCCCAGCATTTT.